One sample yielded the 15 T cell receptor beta chains listed below, sequenced in a study of cytomegalovirus exposure and HLA in healthy donors. Use of 60 Vbeta and 13 Jbeta primers characterized the PCR. The method was immunoSEQ multiplex PCR; TCRdb's version includes in-frame clones alone and lacks a portion of them. The sample includes around 220,000 clones, approximately 83% of them seen just once. Sequencing used PBMCs. All receptors come from a girl between 10 and 17 years old in good health and CMV-seronegative.

The chain has TRBV18 and TRBJ2-3, with 8 bases fitting TRBD2. Germline V gene sequence: CDR1 KGHSH, CDR2 LQKENI. The CDR3 is made up of 16 amino acids. V lost 5 bases and J lost 2; bases outside the gene matches: 9. The CDR3 nucleotides read TGTGCCAGCTCATCCCGACTAGCGTCCCTCACAGATACGCAGTATTTT. This gives the protein CASSSRLASLTDTQYF. The full variable domain, in which reference TRBV18 and TRBJ2-3 provide the parts outside the CDR3, is NAGVMQNPRHLVRRRGQEARLRCSPMKGHSHVYWYRQLPEEGLKFMVYLQKENIIDESGMPKERFSAEFPKEGPSILRIQQVVRGDSAAYFCASSSRLASLTDTQYFGPGTRLTVL.

This clone was counted a single time. The V gene is TRBV12-5, the J gene TRBJ2-6, with D tentatively TRBD2 (6 bases). The germline CDR1 and CDR2 sequences are LGHNT and FRNRAP. The CDR3 has 23 amino acids. The V end lost 0 bases, the J end lost 0 bases, and 27 bases lay between the germline ends. The CDR3 DNA reads as TGTGCTAGTGGTTTGGTACGAGAGTCACACAACGGGGGACCGTTCTCTGGGGCCAACGTCCTGACTTTC. Protein: CASGLVRESHNGGPFSGANVLTF.

This clone was picked up one time. V and J are TRBV18 and TRBJ1-6, with D possibly matching TRBD1 (5 bases). The V gene lost 1 base and the J gene lost 2 bases, with 12 bases spanning the gap. CDR3 length: 17 residues. Germline CDR1 reads KGHSH; CDR2 reads LQKENI. The CDR3 region has the DNA TGTGCCAGCTCACCACGCCAGGGAAGCACCTATAATTCACCCCTCCACTTT. This translates into CASSPRQGSTYNSPLHF.

In its sample, this clone was seen a few times. The chain uses TRBV5-1 and TRBJ1-5, with D possibly matching TRBD1 (6 bases). The CDR3 runs 13 residues. Trimming stripped 4 bases from V and 7 bases from J, with 12 bases between. Germline-derived CDR1 and CDR2 are SGHRS and YFSETQ. The CDR3 spells CASSQTGTQPQHF. The CDR3 nucleotides are TGCGCCAGCAGCCAAACAGGGACGCAGCCCCAGCATTTT.

V and J are TRBV6-6 and TRBJ2-1; D is undetermined. The germline CDR1 and CDR2 sequences are MNHNY and SVGAGI (reference sequence). V was shortened by 7 bases and J by 5 bases, with 18 bases between the two germline ends. The CDR3 spans 15 residues. The CDR3 loop reads CASTPRGASNNEQFF. DNA of the CDR3: TGTGCCAGCACCCCACGTGGAGCGTCCAACAATGAGCAGTTCTTC.

V usage is TRBV7-8 and J usage is TRBJ2-1; TRBD2 matches 8 bases. The V and J ends lost 1 base and 8 bases, in that order; junction bases with no gene match: 7. The CDR3 has 15 residues. Germline values: CDR1 SGHVS, CDR2 FQNEAQ. As DNA, the CDR3 is TGTGCCAGCAGCTTAGGCAGCGGGAGTCTCCATGAGCAGTTCTTC. Amino acid sequence: CASSLGSGSLHEQFF.

The table lists this clone with a count of one. The chain is built from TRBV9 and TRBJ1-1; D might be TRBD1 (5 bases). Trimming took off 3 bases at V and 4 bases at J, with 22 bases between the two ends. The CDR3 is 17 amino acids. From germline, CDR1 is SGDLS and CDR2 YYNGEE. This chain's CDR3 is CASSEGPRGFLGTEAFF. As DNA, the CDR3 is TGTGCCAGCAGCGAGGGCCCACGGGGGTTTTTAGGCACTGAAGCTTTCTTT.

This chain connects TRBV7-3 to TRBJ2-3; 13 nucleotides align to TRBD2. Germline V lookup: CDR1 SGHTA, CDR2 FQGTGA. There are 17 residues in the CDR3. The trim removed 5 bases at V and 4 bases at J, leaving 9 bases unmatched. This chain's CDR3 is CASSPDRTSGRPDTQYF. CDR3 DNA sequence: TGTGCCAGCAGCCCGGATCGGACTAGCGGGAGACCAGATACGCAGTATTTT.

The rearrangement joins TRBV7-2 to TRBJ2-5; D call uncertain. This CDR3 spans 13 amino acids. Germline values: CDR1 SGHTA, CDR2 FQGNSA. Trimming shortened V by 1 base and J by 5 bases, and 8 bases separated the two germline ends. CDR3 DNA: TGTGCCAGCAGCTTAGGCCGGGTGGAGACCCAGTACTTC. Protein sequence: CASSLGRVETQYF.

This clone was detected only a few times. J is TRBJ1-5 and V is TRBV4-2; no clear D gene. Germline CDR1 is LGHNA and CDR2 is YNFKEQ. Trimming removed 0 bases at V and 5 bases at J, with 8 bases between. The CDR3 contains 14 residues. Here the CDR3 DNA reads TGTGCCAGCAGCCAAGAATGGAGCGATCAGCCCCAGCATTTT. Its translation: CASSQEWSDQPQHF.

This clone was seen once. The chain joins TRBV5-1 to TRBJ1-2, with 8 bases that match TRBD1. The germline CDR1 and CDR2 sequences are SGHRS and YFSETQ. This CDR3 comprises 16 residues. After removal of 0 bases from V and 0 bases from J, the junction contained 4 bases not matched to a gene. The CDR3 nucleotides are TGCGCCAGCAGCTTGGGGGGACAGGCCGCTAACTATGGCTACACCTTC. Translating it yields CASSLGGQAANYGYTF.

The rearrangement joins TRBV30 to TRBJ1-3; possibly TRBD1 for D (5 bases). Germline-derived CDR1 and CDR2 are GTSNPN and SVGIG (reference sequence). V was cut by 0 bases and J by 4 bases, with 16 bases left in between. This CDR3 is 16 amino acids long. The CDR3 sequence: CAWSVHYQGWGNTIYF. Written as DNA, the CDR3 is TGTGCCTGGAGTGTACATTATCAGGGCTGGGGAAACACCATATATTTT.

The chain's CDR3 is CASSEVSASGPGDNEKLFF. The CDR3 DNA follows: TGTGCCAGCAGTGAAGTGAGTGCCAGCGGCCCAGGTGATAATGAAAAACTGTTTTTT. V is TRBV6-1 and J is TRBJ1-4, with D hard to call. This CDR3 spans 19 amino acids. Trimming removed 1 base at V and 4 bases at J, with 22 bases between. CDR1 and CDR2 from the germline V gene are MNHNS and SASEGT.

This clone was observed a single time. The V gene is TRBV19, the J gene TRBJ2-5; 7 nucleotides match TRBD1. This CDR3 is built from 12 residues. Germline assignment: CDR1 LNHDA and CDR2 SQIVND (reference sequence). Trimming at V came to 5 bases and at J to 5 bases, leaving 2 bases not matched to a gene. CDR3 nucleotide sequence: TGTGCCAGTAGTCAGGGACAGGAGACCCAGTACTTC. It codes for CASSQGQETQYF.

This clone has only a few counts. The chain recombines TRBV5-4 with TRBJ2-7; a possible D gene is TRBD2 (6 bases). There are 14 residues in the CDR3. V lost 4 bases to trimming and J lost 3 bases, with 14 bases between them. Germline lookup yields CDR1 SGHNT and CDR2 YYREEE (reference sequence). CDR3: CASSGGLTDYEQYF. The DNA for the CDR3 is TGTGCCAGCAGCGGGGGGTTGACTGACTACGAGCAGTACTTC.